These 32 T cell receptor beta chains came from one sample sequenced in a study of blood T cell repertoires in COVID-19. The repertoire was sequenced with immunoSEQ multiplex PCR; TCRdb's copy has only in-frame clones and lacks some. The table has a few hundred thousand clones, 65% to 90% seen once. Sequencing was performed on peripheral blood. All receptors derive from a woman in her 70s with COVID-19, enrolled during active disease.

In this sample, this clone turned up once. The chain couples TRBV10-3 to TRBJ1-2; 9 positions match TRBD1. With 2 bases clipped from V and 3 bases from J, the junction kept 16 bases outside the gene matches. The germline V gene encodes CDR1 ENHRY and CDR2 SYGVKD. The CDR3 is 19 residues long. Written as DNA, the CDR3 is TGTGCCATCAGTGAGAAGAGGTGGGACAGGGATGGGAAGGACTATGGCTACACCTTC. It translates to CAISEKRWDRDGKDYGYTF.

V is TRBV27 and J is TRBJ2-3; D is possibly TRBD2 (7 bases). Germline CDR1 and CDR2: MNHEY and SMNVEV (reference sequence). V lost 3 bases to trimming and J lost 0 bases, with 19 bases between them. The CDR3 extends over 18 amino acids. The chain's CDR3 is CASSFRGGDPFSTDTQYF. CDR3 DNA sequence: TGTGCCAGCAGTTTCCGCGGGGGCGATCCGTTTAGCACAGATACGCAGTATTTT.

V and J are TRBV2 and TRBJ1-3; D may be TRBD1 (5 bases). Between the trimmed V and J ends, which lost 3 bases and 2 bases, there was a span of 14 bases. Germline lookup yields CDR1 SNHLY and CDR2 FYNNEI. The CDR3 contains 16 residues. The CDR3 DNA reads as TGTGCCAGCAGTGAGAGTGCAGGGCGGCCTGGAAACACCATATATTTT. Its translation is CASSESAGRPGNTIYF.

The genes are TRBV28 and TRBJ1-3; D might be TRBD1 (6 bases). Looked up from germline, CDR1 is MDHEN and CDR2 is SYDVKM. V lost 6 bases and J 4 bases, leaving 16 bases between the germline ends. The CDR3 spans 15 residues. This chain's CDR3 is CASSLFGQRGNTIYF. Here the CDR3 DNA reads TGTGCCAGCAGCCTATTCGGACAGAGGGGAAACACCATATATTTT.

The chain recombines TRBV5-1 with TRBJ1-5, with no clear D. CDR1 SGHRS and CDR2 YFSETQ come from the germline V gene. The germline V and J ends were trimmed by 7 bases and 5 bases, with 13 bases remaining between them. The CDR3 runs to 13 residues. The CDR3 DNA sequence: TGCGCCAGCCGAGGGCAGGAAGATCAGCCCCAGCATTTT. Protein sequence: CASRGQEDQPQHF.

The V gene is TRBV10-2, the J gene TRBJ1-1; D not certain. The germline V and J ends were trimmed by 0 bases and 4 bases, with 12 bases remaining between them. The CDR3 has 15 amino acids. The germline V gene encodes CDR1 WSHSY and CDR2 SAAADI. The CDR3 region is CASSESRGSATEAFF. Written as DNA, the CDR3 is TGCGCCAGCAGTGAGTCGAGAGGGTCTGCCACTGAAGCTTTCTTT.

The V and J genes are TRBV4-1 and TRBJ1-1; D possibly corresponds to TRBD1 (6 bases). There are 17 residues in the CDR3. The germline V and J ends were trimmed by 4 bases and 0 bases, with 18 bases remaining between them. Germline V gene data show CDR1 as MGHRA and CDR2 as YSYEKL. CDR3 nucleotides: TGCGCCAGCAGCCCCATAGGGGCTGGACAGTTGAACACTGAAGCTTTCTTT. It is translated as CASSPIGAGQLNTEAFF.

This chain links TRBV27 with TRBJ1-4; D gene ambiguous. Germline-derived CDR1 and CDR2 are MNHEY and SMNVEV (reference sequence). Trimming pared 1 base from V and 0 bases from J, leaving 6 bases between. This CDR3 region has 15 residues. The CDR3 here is CASSLYLATNEKLFF. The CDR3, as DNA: TGTGCCAGCAGTTTATATCTAGCAACTAATGAAAAACTGTTTTTT. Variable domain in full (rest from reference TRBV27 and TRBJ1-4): EAQVTQNPRYLITVTGKKLTVTCSQNMNHEYMSWYRQDPGLGLRQIYYSMNVEVTDKGDVPEGYKVSRKEKRNFPLILESPSPNQTSLYFCASSLYLATNEKLFFGSGTQLSVL.

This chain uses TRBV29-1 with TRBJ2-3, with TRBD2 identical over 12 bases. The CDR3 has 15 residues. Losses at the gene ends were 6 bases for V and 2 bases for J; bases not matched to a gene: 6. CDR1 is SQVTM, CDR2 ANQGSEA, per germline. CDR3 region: CSVSSGGAFTDTQYF. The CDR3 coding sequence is TGCAGCGTGTCTAGCGGGGGGGCCTTCACAGATACGCAGTATTTT.

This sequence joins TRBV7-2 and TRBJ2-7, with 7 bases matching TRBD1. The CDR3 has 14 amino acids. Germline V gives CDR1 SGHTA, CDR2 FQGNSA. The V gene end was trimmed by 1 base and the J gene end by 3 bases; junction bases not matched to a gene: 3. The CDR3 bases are TGTGCCAGCAGCTTAGTTCAGGGGGACTACGAGCAGTACTTC. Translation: CASSLVQGDYEQYF.

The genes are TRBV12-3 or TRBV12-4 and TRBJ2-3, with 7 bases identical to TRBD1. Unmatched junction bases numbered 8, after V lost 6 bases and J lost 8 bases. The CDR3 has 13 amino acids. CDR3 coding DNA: TGTGCCAGCAGCTCACAGGGGCGGGTTACGCAGTATTTT. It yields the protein CASSSQGRVTQYF.

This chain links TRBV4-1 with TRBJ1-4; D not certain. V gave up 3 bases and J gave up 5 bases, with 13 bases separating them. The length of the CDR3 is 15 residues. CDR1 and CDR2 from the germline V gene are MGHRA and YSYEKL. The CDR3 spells CASSHYRVPNEKLFF. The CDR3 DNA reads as TGCGCCAGCAGCCATTACCGGGTTCCGAATGAAAAACTGTTTTTT.

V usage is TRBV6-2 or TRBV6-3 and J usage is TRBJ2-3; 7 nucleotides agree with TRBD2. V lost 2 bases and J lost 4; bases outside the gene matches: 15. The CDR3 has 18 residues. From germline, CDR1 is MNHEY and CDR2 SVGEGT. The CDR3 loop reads CASSYQIGASGFPDTQYF. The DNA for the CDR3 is TGTGCCAGCAGTTACCAAATAGGGGCTAGCGGTTTTCCAGATACGCAGTATTTT.

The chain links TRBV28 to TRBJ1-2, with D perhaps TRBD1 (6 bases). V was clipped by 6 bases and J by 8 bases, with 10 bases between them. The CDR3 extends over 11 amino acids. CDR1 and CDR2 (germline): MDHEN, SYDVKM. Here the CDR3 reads CASRSGEGYTF. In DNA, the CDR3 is TGTGCCAGCAGATCAGGGGAAGGCTACACCTTC.

The CDR3 DNA reads as TGTGCCAGTAGTCCGAGACGGAGCTCCTACGAGCAGTACTTC. It translates to CASSPRRSSYEQYF. The chain carries TRBV19 and TRBJ2-7; D call uncertain. Germline V lookup: CDR1 LNHDA, CDR2 SQIVND (reference sequence). The CDR3 totals 14 residues. The V end was cut by 5 bases, the J end by 0 bases, with 11 bases between. The whole variable domain, filled in from reference TRBV19 and TRBJ2-7, reads DGGITQSPKYLFRKEGQNVTLSCEQNLNHDAMYWYRQDPGQGLRLIYYSQIVNDFQKGDIAEGYSVSREKKESFPLTVTSAQKNPTAFYLCASSPRRSSYEQYFGPGTRLTVT.

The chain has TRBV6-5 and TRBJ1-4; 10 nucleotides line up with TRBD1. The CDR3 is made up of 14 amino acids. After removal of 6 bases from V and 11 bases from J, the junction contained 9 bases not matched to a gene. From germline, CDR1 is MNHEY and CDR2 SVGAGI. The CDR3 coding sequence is TGTGCCAGCAGCCCCGGGACAGGGGAAAGGAAACTGTTTTTT. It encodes CASSPGTGERKLFF.

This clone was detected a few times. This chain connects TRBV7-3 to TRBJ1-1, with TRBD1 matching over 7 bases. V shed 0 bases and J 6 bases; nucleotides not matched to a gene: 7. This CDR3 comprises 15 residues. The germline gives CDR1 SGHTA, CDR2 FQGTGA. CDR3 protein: CASSLTGQVRAEAFF. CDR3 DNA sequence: TGTGCCAGCAGCTTAACCGGACAGGTTAGGGCTGAAGCTTTCTTT.

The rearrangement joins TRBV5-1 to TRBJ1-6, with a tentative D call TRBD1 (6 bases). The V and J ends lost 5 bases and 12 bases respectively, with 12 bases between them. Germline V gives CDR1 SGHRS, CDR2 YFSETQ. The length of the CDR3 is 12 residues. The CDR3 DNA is TGCGCCAGCAGGGCAGGGGAAGGACCCCTCCACTTT. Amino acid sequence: CASRAGEGPLHF.

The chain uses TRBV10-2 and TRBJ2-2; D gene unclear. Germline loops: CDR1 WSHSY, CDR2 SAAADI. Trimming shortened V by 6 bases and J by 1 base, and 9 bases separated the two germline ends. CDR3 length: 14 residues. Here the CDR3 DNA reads TGCGCCAGCAGGAAACCAGAGAACACCGGGGAGCTGTTTTTT. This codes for CASRKPENTGELFF.

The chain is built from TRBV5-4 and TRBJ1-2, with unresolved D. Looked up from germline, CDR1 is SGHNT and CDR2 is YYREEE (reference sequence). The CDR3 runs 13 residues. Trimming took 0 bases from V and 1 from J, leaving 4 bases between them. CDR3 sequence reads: CASSLVGNYGYTF. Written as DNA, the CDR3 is TGTGCCAGCAGCTTGGTCGGTAACTATGGCTACACCTTC.

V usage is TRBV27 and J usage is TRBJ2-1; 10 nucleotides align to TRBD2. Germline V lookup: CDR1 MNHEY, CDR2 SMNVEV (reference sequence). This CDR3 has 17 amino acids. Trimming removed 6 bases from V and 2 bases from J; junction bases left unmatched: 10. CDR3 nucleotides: TGTGCCAGCAGACTAGGGGGGCTAGCGGGGGCCTACAATGAGCAGTTCTTC. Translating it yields CASRLGGLAGAYNEQFF.

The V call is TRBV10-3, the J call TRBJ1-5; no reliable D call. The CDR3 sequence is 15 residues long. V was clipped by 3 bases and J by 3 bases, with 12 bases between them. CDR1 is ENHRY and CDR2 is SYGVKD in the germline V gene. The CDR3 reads CAISEEQKPNQPQHF. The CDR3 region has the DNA TGTGCCATCAGTGAAGAACAGAAACCCAATCAGCCCCAGCATTTT.

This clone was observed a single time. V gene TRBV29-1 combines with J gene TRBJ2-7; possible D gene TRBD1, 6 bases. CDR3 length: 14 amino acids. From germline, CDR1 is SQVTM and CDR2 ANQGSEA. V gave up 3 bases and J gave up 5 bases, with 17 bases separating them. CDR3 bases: TGCAGCGTTGACGGTTTAGGGACAAACCACGAGCAGTACTTC. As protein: CSVDGLGTNHEQYF.

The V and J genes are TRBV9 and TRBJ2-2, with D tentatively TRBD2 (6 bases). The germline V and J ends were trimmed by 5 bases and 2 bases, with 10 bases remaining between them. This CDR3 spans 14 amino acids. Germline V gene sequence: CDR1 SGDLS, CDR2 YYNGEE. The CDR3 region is CASRSGLNTGELFF. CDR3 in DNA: TGTGCCAGCAGGTCGGGACTTAACACCGGGGAGCTGTTTTTT.

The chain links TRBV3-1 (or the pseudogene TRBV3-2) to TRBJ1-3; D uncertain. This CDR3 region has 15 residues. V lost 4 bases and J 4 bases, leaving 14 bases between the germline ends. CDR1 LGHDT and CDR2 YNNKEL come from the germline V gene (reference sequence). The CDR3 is CASSLLGQGGNTIYF. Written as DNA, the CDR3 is TGTGCCAGCAGCCTCTTGGGCCAAGGAGGAAACACCATATATTTT.

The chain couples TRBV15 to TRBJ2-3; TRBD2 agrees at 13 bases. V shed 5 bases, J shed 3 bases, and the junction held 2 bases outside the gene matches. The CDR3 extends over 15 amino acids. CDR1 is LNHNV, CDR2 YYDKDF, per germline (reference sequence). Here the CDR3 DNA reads TGTGCCACCAGCGGGGGACTAGCGGGGACAGATACGCAGTATTTT. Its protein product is CATSGGLAGTDTQYF.

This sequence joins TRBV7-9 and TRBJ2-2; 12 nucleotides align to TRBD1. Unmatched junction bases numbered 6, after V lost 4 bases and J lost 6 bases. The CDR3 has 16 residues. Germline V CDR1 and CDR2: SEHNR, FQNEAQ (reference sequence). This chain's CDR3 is CASSSPGQGAPGELFF. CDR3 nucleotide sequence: TGTGCCAGCAGCTCTCCGGGACAGGGGGCCCCCGGGGAGCTGTTTTTT.

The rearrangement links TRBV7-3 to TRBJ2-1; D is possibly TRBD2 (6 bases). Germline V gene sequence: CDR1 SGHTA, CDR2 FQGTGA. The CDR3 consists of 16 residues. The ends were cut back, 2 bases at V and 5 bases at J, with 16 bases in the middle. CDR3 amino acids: CASSLGPGLANNEQFF. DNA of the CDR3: TGTGCCAGCAGCTTAGGACCGGGACTGGCTAACAATGAGCAGTTCTTC.

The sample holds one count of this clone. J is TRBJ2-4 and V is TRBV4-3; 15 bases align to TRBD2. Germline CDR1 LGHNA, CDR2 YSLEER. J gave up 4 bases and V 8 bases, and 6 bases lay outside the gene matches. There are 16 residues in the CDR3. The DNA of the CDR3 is TGCGCCAGCCTCGGGACTAGCGGGGGGCAAAAAAACATTCAGTACTTC. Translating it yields CASLGTSGGQKNIQYF.

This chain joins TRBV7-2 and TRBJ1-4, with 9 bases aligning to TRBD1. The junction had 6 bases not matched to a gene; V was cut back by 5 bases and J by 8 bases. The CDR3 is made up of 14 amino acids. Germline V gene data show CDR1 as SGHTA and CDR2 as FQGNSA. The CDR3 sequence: CASSPQGAGEKLFF. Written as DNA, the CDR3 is TGTGCCAGCAGCCCACAGGGGGCAGGGGAAAAACTGTTTTTT.

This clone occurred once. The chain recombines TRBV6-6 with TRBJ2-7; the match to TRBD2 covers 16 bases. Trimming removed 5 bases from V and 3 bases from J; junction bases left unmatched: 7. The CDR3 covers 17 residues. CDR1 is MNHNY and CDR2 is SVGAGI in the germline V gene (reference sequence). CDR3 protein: CASSPGTSGGAVYEQYF. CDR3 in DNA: TGTGCCAGCAGTCCCGGGACTAGCGGGGGGGCGGTCTACGAGCAGTACTTC.

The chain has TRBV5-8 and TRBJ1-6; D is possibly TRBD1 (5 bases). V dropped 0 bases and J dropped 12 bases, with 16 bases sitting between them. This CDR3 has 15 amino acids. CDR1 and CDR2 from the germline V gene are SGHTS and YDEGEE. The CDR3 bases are TGTGCCAGCAGCTTGGGCAGCAGGGTTCAGGGACCCCTCCACTTT. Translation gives CASSLGSRVQGPLHF. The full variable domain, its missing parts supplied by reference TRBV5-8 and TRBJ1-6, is EAGVTQSPTHLIKTRGQQATLRCSPISGHTSVYWYQQALGLGLQFLLWYDEGEERNRGNFPPRFSGRQFPNYSSELNVNALELEDSALYLCASSLGSRVQGPLHFGNGTRLTVT.